This T cell receptor beta chain appears in the sequencing data of a study of Ad26.COV2.S vaccination and SARS-CoV-2 variants. The CDR3 contains 12 residues. Germline-derived CDR1 and CDR2 are LNHDA and SQIVND (reference sequence). V was cut by 1 base and J by 6 bases, with 7 bases left in between. Produced via immunoSEQ multiplex PCR; TCRdb's table is partial and in-frame only. The data contain hundreds of thousands of clones, around 89% of them seen just once; the ten biggest clones take up over 1.3%. Documented treatment: around 19 received Ad26.COV2.S at low or high dose, single or two shots; 5 received placebo; per-sample allocation not given. Sample collection was performed on day 63 after the first vaccine or placebo injection.

This chain joins TRBV19 and TRBJ2-7, with D perhaps matching TRBD2 (5 bases). The clonotype originates from a person aged 18-60 years who received the Ad26.COV2.S COVID-19 vaccine or a placebo. This specimen was peripheral blood, taken in a trial of Ad26.COV2.S vaccine versus placebo. This CDR3 is CASSIVSGEQYF. CDR3 nucleotides: TGTGCCAGTAGTATAGTCAGCGGCGAGCAGTACTTC.